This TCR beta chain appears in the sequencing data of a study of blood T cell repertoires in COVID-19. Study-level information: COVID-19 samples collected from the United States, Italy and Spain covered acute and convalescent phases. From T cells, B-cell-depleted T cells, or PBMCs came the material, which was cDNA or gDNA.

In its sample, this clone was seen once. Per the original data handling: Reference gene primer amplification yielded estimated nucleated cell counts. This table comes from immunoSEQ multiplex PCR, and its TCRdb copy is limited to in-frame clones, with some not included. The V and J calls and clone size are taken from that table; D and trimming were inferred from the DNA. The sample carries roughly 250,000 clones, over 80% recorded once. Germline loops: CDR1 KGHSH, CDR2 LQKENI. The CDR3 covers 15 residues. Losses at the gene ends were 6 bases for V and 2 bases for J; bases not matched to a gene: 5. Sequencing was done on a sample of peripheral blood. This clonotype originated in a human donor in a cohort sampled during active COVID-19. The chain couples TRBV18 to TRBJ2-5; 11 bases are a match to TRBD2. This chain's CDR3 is CASSTSGGPQETQYF. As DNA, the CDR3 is TGTGCCAGCTCCACTAGCGGGGGCCCTCAAGAGACCCAGTACTTC.